The entry that follows covers one TCR beta chain sequence. PCR was performed a second time for about 7 to 11 cycles using a sample-barcoded 5' primer and a J-beta primer mix. Using its own MiXCR run on the 5' RACE reads, TCRdb lists one record per CDR3 protein. This sample has 750,000 to 950,000 distinct CDR3 sequences; under 30% occur once, and the top ten carry around 3%. This record comes from a study of blood T cells in healthy people across ages. V lost 4 bases and J 3 bases, leaving 15 bases between the germline ends. Germline V lookup: CDR1 SNHLY, CDR2 FYNNEI. The CDR3 runs to 15 residues. This same sample was also part of a study on T cells of mothers and their children.

This clonotype was sampled from a boy younger than 18 in good health. What was sequenced was blood. The chain combines TRBV2 with TRBJ2-5; D possibly uses TRBD1 or TRBD2 (5 bases each). CDR3 nucleotide sequence: TGTGCCAGCAGTGCCCAAGGGACGGGCGAAGAGACCCAGTACTTC. This sequence encodes CASSAQGTGEETQYF.